A selection of T cell receptor beta chains follows, all from one sample in a study of shared T cell receptors in the human thymus. Only in-frame clones appear in the TCRdb table, and some are missing; sequencing was by immunoSEQ multiplex PCR. The sample includes under 700,000 clones, approximately 78% of them seen just once. This same sample was also taken into another study, of human thymus T cells.

The sequenced material came from thymocytes. The receptors were gathered from a boy in the first two years of life with a congenital heart defect. Each CDR3 is given with its conserved first and last residue. The D gene is left open where the match is weak. Size tells how often a clone was seen (once, few, many) or the class of an expanded clone, and some rows leave it out.

V gene	D gene	J gene	clone size	CDR3 protein	CDR3 DNA
TRBV4-2	NA	TRBJ2-7	few	CASSQDKRVGGYEQYF	TGTGCCAGCAGCCAAGATAAAAGGGTCGGGGGCTACGAGCAGTACTTC
TRBV4-3	TRBD2	TRBJ2-2	NA	CASSQERTLAGIYTGELFF	TGCGCCAGCAGCCAAGAACGGACTCTAGCGGGAATTTACACCGGGGAGCTGTTTTTT
TRBV14	NA	TRBJ2-5	NA	CASSQEQRRRNF	TGTGCCAGCAGCCAAGAGCAACGCCGGAGGAACTTC
TRBV30	NA	TRBJ1-2	NA	CAWRQGTKDYGYTF	TGTGCCTGGAGGCAGGGGACAAAAGACTATGGCTACACCTTC
TRBV4-3	TRBD1	TRBJ1-1	NA	CASSQDLQGETEAFF	TGCGCCAGCAGCCAAGATCTACAGGGGGAAACTGAAGCTTTCTTT
TRBV5-5	TRBD1	TRBJ1-5	NA	CASSLGVETGVLAQHF	TGTGCCAGCAGCTTGGGGGTCGAGACAGGGGTCTTGGCCCAGCATTTT
TRBV6-1	TRBD1	TRBJ1-2	NA	CANRGQGLLEYGYTF	TGTGCCAACCGGGGACAGGGCCTTCTGGAGTATGGCTACACCTTC
TRBV13	TRBD2	TRBJ2-2	NA	CASSTAPGLTKTGELFF	TGTGCCAGCAGCACCGCTCCGGGACTAACTAAGACCGGGGAGCTGTTTTTT
TRBV6-5	NA	TRBJ1-2	once	CASSNMGENGYTF	TGTGCCAGCAGTAACATGGGCGAAAATGGCTACACCTTC
TRBV19	TRBD2	TRBJ2-5	NA	CASSTLQTGAGETQYF	TGTGCCAGTAGTACCCTCCAGACGGGAGCGGGGGAGACCCAGTACTTC
TRBV29-1	NA	TRBJ1-1	NA	CSVGRTGEAFF	TGCAGCGTTGGGAGGACTGGAGAAGCTTTCTTT
TRBV12-5	NA	TRBJ1-1	NA	CASGTKRDNPLQHTEAFF	TGTGCTAGTGGTACCAAAAGGGACAACCCACTCCAACACACTGAAGCTTTCTTT
TRBV15	NA	TRBJ1-2	NA	CATSRGGTGGPNYGYTF	TGTGCCACCAGCAGAGGAGGGACGGGGGGACCTAACTATGGCTACACCTTC
TRBV15	TRBD1	TRBJ1-1	NA	CATSRDGGWARGRDTEAFF	TGTGCCACCAGCAGAGATGGGGGGTGGGCCAGGGGGCGTGACACTGAAGCTTTCTTT
TRBV15	NA	TRBJ1-3	NA	CATSREGVPGNTIYF	TGTGCCACCAGCAGAGAGGGAGTCCCTGGAAACACCATATATTTT
TRBV29-1	NA	TRBJ1-2	once	CSHDDSNYGYTF	TGCAGCCACGATGACAGTAACTATGGCTACACCTTC
TRBV7-5	NA	TRBJ1-4	NA	CVRSLGQPSEKLFF	TGTGTCAGAAGCCTAGGACAGCCTTCTGAAAAACTGTTTTTT
TRBV2	NA	TRBJ2-7	NA	CASSDHRVYEQYF	TGTGCCAGCAGTGATCACAGAGTCTACGAGCAGTACTTC
TRBV5-6	NA	TRBJ1-2	once	CASRTQNSQSVDYGYTF	TGTGCCAGCAGGACACAAAACAGCCAATCGGTGGACTATGGCTACACCTTC
TRBV27	NA	TRBJ1-1	NA	CASSLFRGMNTEAFF	TGTGCCAGCAGTTTGTTCCGCGGCATGAACACTGAAGCTTTCTTT
TRBV11-2	TRBD2	TRBJ2-3	NA	CASSLAGVRYASTDTQYF	TGTGCCAGCAGCCTAGCGGGAGTACGATACGCTAGCACAGATACGCAGTATTTT
TRBV27	NA	TRBJ2-3	once	CASRIRYGGTDTQYF	TGTGCCAGCAGGATCCGCTACGGGGGAACAGATACGCAGTATTTT
TRBV18	TRBD1	TRBJ2-6	few	CASSKPGTGEIGANVLTF	TGTGCCAGCTCAAAACCAGGGACAGGGGAGATTGGGGCCAACGTCCTGACTTTC
TRBV9	TRBD1	TRBJ1-1	NA	CASSVSSGGRNTEAFF	TGTGCCAGCAGCGTAAGTTCAGGGGGTAGGAACACTGAAGCTTTCTTT
TRBV11-2	TRBD2	TRBJ2-7	NA	CASSLGCSGRGPGEQYF	TGTGCCAGCAGCTTAGGGTGCAGCGGGAGGGGACCTGGGGAGCAGTACTTC
TRBV27	NA	TRBJ2-7	NA	CASSLSSRAYEQYF	TGTGCCAGCAGTTTATCGAGCAGGGCCTACGAGCAGTACTTC